This TCR beta chain was sequenced during a study of blood T cell repertoires in COVID-19. Germline V gene lookup returns CDR1 LGHDT and CDR2 YNNKEL (reference sequence). The V end was cut by 0 bases, the J end by 5 bases, with 5 bases between. This CDR3 comprises 13 residues. Study processing details: The authors estimated nucleated cell counts from reference gene primer amplification. Sequenced by immunoSEQ multiplex PCR; TCRdb stores in-frame clones only, minus some. From that table come the V and J calls and clone size; the DNA was used to work out D and trimming. The repertoire consists of under 90,000 clones, with 70% to 85% occurring once and the leading ten covering about 5.7%.

This receptor was identified in a man aged 45-60 years with active or convalescent COVID-19. The gene calls are TRBV3-1 (or the pseudogene TRBV3-2) and TRBJ1-5; possibly TRBD1 for D (5 bases). Sequenced input: peripheral blood. In DNA form, the CDR3 reads TGTGCCAGCAGCCAAGACAGGGATCAGCCCCAGCATTTT. It is translated as CASSQDRDQPQHF.